The 27 T cell receptor beta chains given below trace back to one sample, sequenced in a study of blood T cell repertoires in COVID-19. Repertoires were generated with immunoSEQ multiplex PCR, while TCRdb's copy carries only in-frame clones and drops some. Among some 150,000 clones listed, about nine tenths were seen once. What was sequenced was peripheral blood. The source of these receptors is a woman aged 60-70 years with active or convalescent COVID-19.

The chain carries TRBV7-3 and TRBJ2-1; 9 nucleotides match TRBD2. CDR3 length equals 15 residues. Germline CDR1 reads SGHTA; CDR2 reads FQGTGA. The trim removed 5 bases at V and 3 bases at J, leaving 5 bases unmatched. Here the CDR3 DNA reads TGTGCCAGCAGCCCTATAGCGGGGGACTACAATGAGCAGTTCTTC. It codes for CASSPIAGDYNEQFF.

J is TRBJ2-1 and V is TRBV5-4; possibly TRBD2 for D (7 bases). Germline lookup yields CDR1 SGHNT and CDR2 YYREEE (reference sequence). The CDR3 is made up of 15 amino acids. Trimming removed 4 bases from V and 5 bases from J, with 16 bases in between. The CDR3, as DNA: TGTGCCAGCAGCGGGGGGGGCCTTGACCACAATGAGCAGTTCTTC. It is translated as CASSGGGLDHNEQFF.

The CDR3 DNA reads as TGTGCCAGCAGCGAAAAGGGACTAGCGGGGGGCTATGAGCAGTTCTTC. It codes for CASSEKGLAGGYEQFF. J is TRBJ2-1 and V is TRBV9; 15 bases fit TRBD2. The V segment lost 3 bases and the J segment 8 bases; nucleotides outside the gene matches: 6. CDR1 is SGDLS, CDR2 YYNGEE, per germline. The CDR3 sequence is 16 residues long.

For the CDR3, the DNA is TGTGCCAGCAGTGAATTGTATGGAGGGGAGACCCAGTACTTC. Translation: CASSELYGGETQYF. The chain couples TRBV2 to TRBJ2-5, with a tentative D call TRBD2 (6 bases). The V end lost 2 bases, the J end lost 5 bases, and 12 bases lay between the germline ends. Germline CDR1 SNHLY, CDR2 FYNNEI. The CDR3 covers 14 residues.

V usage is TRBV9 and J usage is TRBJ2-7, with 10 bases fitting TRBD2. With 2 bases clipped from V and 3 bases from J, the junction kept 5 bases outside the gene matches. CDR1 is SGDLS, CDR2 YYNGEE, per germline. The CDR3 is 15 amino acids. The CDR3 sequence is CASSVSGGAVYEQYF. The CDR3 DNA follows: TGTGCCAGCAGCGTCAGCGGGGGGGCCGTCTACGAGCAGTACTTC.

The chain links TRBV5-1 to TRBJ2-3, with TRBD2 as a possible D gene (6 bases). Germline V gene data show CDR1 as SGHRS and CDR2 as YFSETQ. CDR3 size: 15 residues. V was trimmed by 7 bases and J by 1 base, leaving 16 bases between them. The CDR3 loop is CASHTGGSGTDTQYF. CDR3 coding DNA: TGCGCCAGCCATACTGGAGGGTCGGGCACAGATACGCAGTATTTT.

The chain combines TRBV10-3 with TRBJ2-2, with TRBD1 as a possible D gene (6 bases). Germline lookup yields CDR1 ENHRY and CDR2 SYGVKD. V was shortened by 6 bases and J by 1 base, with 9 bases between the two germline ends. This CDR3 is 14 amino acids long. CDR3 sequence (DNA): TGTGCCATCAGACCACAGGGGAACACCGGGGAGCTGTTTTTT. This gives the protein CAIRPQGNTGELFF.

The V call is TRBV12-5, the J call TRBJ2-1, with 9 positions matching TRBD2. V lost 1 base, J lost 0 bases, and 4 bases stayed unmatched. The germline V gene encodes CDR1 LGHNT and CDR2 FRNRAP. The CDR3 length is 17 residues. As DNA, the CDR3 is TGTGCTAGTGGTTTGGGACTAGCGGAGAGCTCCTACAATGAGCAGTTCTTC. Encoded protein: CASGLGLAESSYNEQFF.

V and J are TRBV6-5 and TRBJ2-1; TRBD2 agrees at 7 bases. This CDR3 is built from 15 residues. CDR1 and CDR2 from the germline V gene are MNHEY and SVGAGI. J was trimmed by 0 bases and V by 10 bases; bases with no gene match: 9. In nucleotides, the CDR3 is TGTGCCACCAATCCGCGGGAGAGCTCCTACAATGAGCAGTTCTTC. Encoded protein: CATNPRESSYNEQFF.

The chain joins TRBV27 to TRBJ1-1; D might be TRBD1 (6 bases). The germline V and J ends were trimmed by 5 bases and 7 bases, with 14 bases remaining between them. Germline values: CDR1 MNHEY, CDR2 SMNVEV (reference sequence). The length of the CDR3 is 13 residues. The CDR3 sequence: CASSRRDTSEAFF. CDR3 DNA: TGTGCCAGCAGTCGCCGGGACACAAGTGAAGCTTTCTTT.

The gene calls are TRBV6-5 and TRBJ1-2; maybe TRBD1 (5 bases). The CDR3 has 15 residues. Germline lookup yields CDR1 MNHEY and CDR2 SVGAGI. V lost 2 bases, J lost 7 bases, and 17 bases lay in between. CDR3 region: CASSYASSGSGGYTF. The CDR3 bases are TGTGCCAGCAGTTACGCCTCGTCAGGGTCTGGTGGCTACACCTTC.

This rearrangement joins TRBV12-3 or TRBV12-4 to TRBJ1-1; 7 bases are shared with TRBD1. CDR3 length: 13 amino acids. V lost 6 bases to trimming and J lost 6 bases; unmatched junction nucleotides: 7. CDR3 protein: CASSPRQGAEAFF. In nucleotides, the CDR3 is TGTGCCAGCAGCCCGAGACAGGGAGCTGAAGCTTTCTTT.

The V and J genes are TRBV21-1 and TRBJ2-7; the table's D call of TRBD2 was not tested on the DNA. TRBV21-1 is tagged as a pseudogene. The CDR3 runs 14 residues. The CDR3 nucleotides are TGTGCCAGCAGCAAGTACGGGGGTTCCTACGAGCAGTACTTC. Translated, it gives CASSKYGGSYEQYF.

This clone was counted only a few times. The chain is built from TRBV21-1 and TRBJ1-2; the table calls TRBD1, which could not be checked here. TRBV21-1 is termed a pseudogene. CDR3 length: 13 residues. CDR3 in amino acids: CASSKEQDRGYTF. DNA of the CDR3: TGTGCCAGCAGCAAAGAACAGGATCGTGGCTACACCTTC.

This clone was seen just once. V usage is TRBV24-1 and J usage is TRBJ2-1; 8 bases map to TRBD1. Germline CDR1 and CDR2: KGHDR and SFDVKD. V dropped 5 bases and J dropped 1; count of bases not matched to a gene: 6. This CDR3 region has 16 residues. CDR3 region: CATSGGQGGSYNEQFF. CDR3 in DNA: TGTGCCACCAGTGGAGGACAGGGAGGTTCCTACAATGAGCAGTTCTTC.

CDR3 in DNA: TGTGCCAGCAGTTCGGTGGGACTAGCGGGGGGAAGCTCCTACAATGAGCAGTTCTTC. As protein: CASSSVGLAGGSSYNEQFF. The chain has TRBV27 and TRBJ2-1, with TRBD2 identical over 15 bases. The CDR3 sequence is 19 residues long. CDR1 is MNHEY and CDR2 is SMNVEV in the germline V gene (reference sequence). J gave up 0 bases and V 4 bases, and 7 bases lay outside the gene matches.

The V gene is TRBV5-5, the J gene TRBJ2-5, with 7 bases lining up with TRBD1. Losses at the gene ends were 2 bases for V and 5 bases for J; bases not matched to a gene: 9. This CDR3 contains 15 residues. CDR1 SGHKS and CDR2 YYEKEE come from the germline V gene (reference sequence). The CDR3 reads CASSLVQGRVETQYF. The CDR3 DNA is TGTGCCAGCAGCTTAGTACAGGGGAGAGTCGAGACCCAGTACTTC.

The V call is TRBV5-4, the J call TRBJ1-1, with TRBD1 as a possible D gene (5 bases). With 2 bases removed from V and 4 bases from J, the gap between germline ends came to 15 bases. Germline V gives CDR1 SGHNT, CDR2 YYREEE (reference sequence). This CDR3 region has 15 residues. The CDR3 loop is CASSFSQGLATEAFF. CDR3 nucleotide sequence: TGTGCCAGCAGCTTTAGTCAGGGTTTGGCCACTGAAGCTTTCTTT.

The CDR3 reads CASSWEGELGELFF. CDR3 nucleotides: TGTGCCAGCAGTTGGGAGGGGGAGCTCGGGGAGCTGTTTTTT. This chain joins TRBV6-2 or TRBV6-3 and TRBJ2-2; D possibly corresponds to TRBD2 (7 bases). This CDR3 region has 14 residues. The germline CDR1 and CDR2 sequences are MNHEY and SVGEGT. Trimming removed 4 bases at V and 7 bases at J, with 13 bases between.

The chain links TRBV6-5 to TRBJ1-6; 9 bases align to TRBD1. The junction had 3 bases not matched to a gene; V was cut back by 1 base and J by 5 bases. Looked up from germline, CDR1 is MNHEY and CDR2 is SVGAGI. The length of the CDR3 is 16 residues. As DNA, the CDR3 is TGTGCCAGCAGTTACTTCGGACAGGGGAATAATTCACCCCTCCACTTT. Translating it yields CASSYFGQGNNSPLHF.

This sequence joins TRBV30 and TRBJ1-4; TRBD1 might be the D (6 bases). This CDR3 has 16 residues. Germline V gene lookup returns CDR1 GTSNPN and CDR2 SVGIG (reference sequence). V was clipped by 0 bases and J by 8 bases, with 19 bases between them. This CDR3 reads CAWSVLGGQGHEKLFF. CDR3 nucleotides: TGTGCCTGGAGTGTACTGGGGGGGCAGGGGCACGAAAAACTGTTTTTT.

This rearrangement joins TRBV19 to TRBJ2-1; TRBD1 matches at 7 bases. CDR1 LNHDA and CDR2 SQIVND come from the germline V gene (reference sequence). This CDR3 has 16 residues. Trimming cost V 5 bases and J 1 base; bases outside gene matches: 8. CDR3 in amino acids: CASSSRTGDSYNEQFF. CDR3 nucleotides: TGTGCCAGTAGTTCCCGAACAGGGGATTCCTACAATGAGCAGTTCTTC. Combining the CDR3 with reference TRBV19 and TRBJ2-1 gives the whole variable domain DGGITQSPKYLFRKEGQNVTLSCEQNLNHDAMYWYRQDPGQGLRLIYYSQIVNDFQKGDIAEGYSVSREKKESFPLTVTSAQKNPTAFYLCASSSRTGDSYNEQFFGPGTRLTVL.

V and J are TRBV10-2 and TRBJ2-5; 7 bases are a match to TRBD1. CDR3 size: 14 residues. Trimming cost V 5 bases and J 3 bases; bases outside gene matches: 6. Germline CDR1 and CDR2: WSHSY and SAAADI. CDR3 coding DNA: TGCGCCAGCAGTATACCGGGACAGAAAGAGACCCAGTACTTC. This sequence encodes CASSIPGQKETQYF.

This chain links TRBV5-1 with TRBJ1-2; D might be TRBD1 (5 bases). This CDR3 is 13 amino acids long. Per germline, CDR1 SGHRS and CDR2 YFSETQ. V was pared by 4 bases and J by 8 bases, with 15 bases between. The CDR3 here is CASSAGVDLGYTF. DNA of the CDR3: TGCGCCAGCAGCGCGGGGGTCGATCTCGGCTACACCTTC.

The CDR3 protein is CASSRPGTAYEQYF. The CDR3 DNA reads as TGTGCCAGCAGCCGCCCCGGGACAGCCTACGAGCAGTACTTC. The chain links TRBV7-2 to TRBJ2-7; 7 bases fit TRBD1. The V and J ends lost 5 bases and 2 bases, in that order; junction bases with no gene match: 6. The CDR3 spans 14 residues. From germline, CDR1 is SGHTA and CDR2 FQGNSA.

This clone was counted a single time. The chain is built from TRBV7-9 and TRBJ1-1; possible D gene TRBD1, 5 bases. CDR3 length: 13 amino acids. Trimming removed 6 bases from V and 3 bases from J, with 11 bases in between. From germline, CDR1 is SEHNR and CDR2 FQNEAQ (reference sequence). The CDR3 loop is CASRETAYTEAFF. In DNA form, the CDR3 reads TGTGCCAGCAGAGAGACAGCTTACACTGAAGCTTTCTTT.

The rearrangement links TRBV7-2 to TRBJ1-3, with unresolved D. The germline V and J ends were trimmed by 3 bases and 4 bases, with 13 bases remaining between them. The CDR3 is 15 amino acids. Germline lookup yields CDR1 SGHTA and CDR2 FQGNSA. CDR3 protein: CASSFPSGSGNTIYF. The CDR3 bases are TGTGCCAGCAGCTTCCCGTCCGGTTCGGGAAACACCATATATTTT.